This TCR beta chain was documented in a study of shared clonotypes between healthy human individuals. The CDR3 is made up of 15 amino acids. Germline assignment: CDR1 SQVTM and CDR2 ANQGSEA. Germline trimming cut 3 bases from V and 5 bases from J; bases unmatched to any gene: 7. Sorted-subset replicate PCRs used about 200 ng DNA, about 30,000 T cell genomes. TCRdb keeps only in-frame clones here, not all; method: immunoSEQ multiplex PCR. The repertoire holds about 680,000 clones, with 60% to 75% as singletons. The rearrangement joins TRBV29-1 to TRBJ2-5, with 12 positions matching TRBD2. The specimen sequenced was memory CD4+ T cells sorted from blood. Subset given: CD45RA-negative fraction. The receptor's source is a woman aged 25-40 years in good health. The CDR3 nucleotides are TGCAGCGTTGACGCTAGCGGGAGGGCCTCGGAGACCCAGTACTTC. It encodes CSVDASGRASETQYF.